The clone carrying this T cell receptor (beta chain) came up many times. CDR1 and CDR2 from the germline V gene are MNHNS and SASEGT. J was trimmed by 4 bases and V by 5 bases; bases with no gene match: 3. The CDR3 loop spans 15 amino acids. Study processing details: Variation in CDR3 across clinicopathological groups served as the basis for constructing a distant-metastasis classifier in papillary thyroid cancer. Via MiXCR, TCRdb re-called the PCR reads. TCRdb assigned the V and J calls; the authors' analysis was not used. Of under 40,000 clones in the sample, 17% were seen once. Ahead of thyroid surgery, no patient had received treatment of any kind. The data derive from a study of metastatic and nonmetastatic thyroid tumors. Turning to the study itself: Blood and tumor or nodule tissue repertoires from malignant and benign thyroid patients were compared.

The rearrangement links TRBV6-1 to TRBJ2-3, with 13 bases fitting TRBD2. The TCR sequence derives from a male donor with papillary thyroid cancer or a benign thyroid nodule (not recorded which). Some clones in this sample may be carry-over from other donors' samples. The material sequenced was blood. The CDR3 coding sequence is TGTGCCAGCAGTACTAGCGGGGGGGCCCCAGATACGCAGTATTTT. Translation: CASSTSGGAPDTQYF.